This TCR beta chain was identified during a study of cytomegalovirus exposure and HLA in healthy donors. Study-wide points: Available immune exposure information was restricted to CMV serostatus only. HLA-A and HLA-B allele assignments for most subjects were reportedly predicted accurately using TCR beta sequences. A few of the chains that were CMV-associated were confirmed in vitro to be specific for CMV antigens.

Concerning this clone itself: Antigen: not known.

CDR3 length: 13 residues. CDR1 is LNHDA, CDR2 SQIVND, per germline (reference sequence). Trimming cost V 5 bases and J 5 bases; bases outside gene matches: 3. PCR amplification relied on 60 Vbeta primers (plus 13 Jbeta primers). Generated by immunoSEQ multiplex PCR, the TCRdb table keeps only in-frame clones and is missing some. Among about 89,000 clones listed, over 65% were seen once. Specimen: PBMCs. This chain links TRBV19 with TRBJ2-7; 10 nucleotides align to TRBD2. The clonotype originates from a male donor in good health and CMV-seronegative. Here the CDR3 DNA reads TGTGCCAGTAGTTCTAGCGGGAGAGACGAGCAGTACTTC. It is translated as CASSSSGRDEQYF.